The clone carrying this T cell receptor (beta chain) was picked up a small number of times. No antigen is known for it. The sample comes from a study of CD8 T cells in ankylosing spondylitis. Findings and caveats of the study: CD8+ by phenotype, disease-linked clones were relatively rare in peripheral blood. The study identified a TCR beta motif of under ten highly homologous variants that appeared characteristic of ankylosing spondylitis blood. The authors reported significant enrichment of disease-linked clones in matched ankylosing spondylitis synovial fluid. Earlier studies detected some motif variants in reactive arthritis synovial fluid and blood.

The CDR3 has 15 amino acids. Deletions cut 4 bases from V and 4 bases from J, with 17 bases between. From germline, CDR1 is SGHRS and CDR2 YFSETQ. Libraries of TCR beta came from quantitative 5'-RACE with molecular barcodes. TCRdb re-analysed the 5' RACE reads in MiXCR, keeping a single row per CDR3 protein. Of some 840,000 distinct CDR3 sequences in the sample, over 9.5% are singletons; the top ten hold just over 0.5%. The sample was blood, either unsorted or a sorted T cell fraction (not recorded which). The TCR sequence derives from a male donor with ankylosing spondylitis. The chain links TRBV5-1 to TRBJ2-5; D is possibly TRBD1 or TRBD2 (6 bases each). DNA of the CDR3: TGCGCCAGCAGCCTTGGGGGGCCCCGTGGAGAGACCCAGTACTTC. It encodes CASSLGGPRGETQYF. Looking up the rest from reference TRBV5-1 and TRBJ2-5 gives the full variable domain: KAGVTQTPRYLIKTRGQQVTLSCSPISGHRSVSWYQQTPGQGLQFLFEYFSETQRNKGNFPGRFSGRQFSNSRSEMNVSTLELGDSALYLCASSLGGPRGETQYFGPGTRLLVL.